This T cell receptor beta chain was sequenced in a study of beta chain features in type 1 diabetes (dated by TCRdb to the late 2010s). Looking at the study overall: No differences in mean age, gender distribution, total cell number or subset yield were found between patients and healthy donors. A total of about 100,000,000 sorted cells were examined across all samples, and RNA yield correlated strongly with the number of cells per subset. The study compared the TCRB repertoires of sorted circulating CD4+ T cell subsets in recently diagnosed type 1 diabetes patients with those in matched healthy donors. Whereas all 28 donors provided naive and central memory subsets, regulatory and stem cell-like memory subsets were isolated from just 8 patients and about 8 healthy donors. What the work shows at the level of the full study, not this receptor alone: A moderate but significant shortening of TCRB CDR3 length was observed in type 1 diabetes patients in all four CD4+ subsets. Because cDNA was sequenced instead of genomic DNA, highly expressing activated cells could be over-represented, though the groups showed no difference in activation or CD3 levels. At VDJ recombination sites, patients with type 1 diabetes made fewer insertions and deleted more nucleotides, a pattern implying thymic rearrangement abnormalities. Shorter templates might have been favored by PCR, but patient and control samples were amplified and corrected together, so both groups would have been affected equally by any skew. The naive, central memory and regulatory TCRB repertoires appeared to resemble one another more closely among patients than among healthy donors. Because the HLA sub-analyses included only small numbers of individuals, any influence of HLA type on TCRB rearrangement was left unresolved.

Note on this clone: The antigen it recognizes is unknown. Base qualities are not at hand, and no much larger clone is one base apart.

The High Capacity cDNA Reverse Transcription Kit was used to reverse transcribe all of the isolated RNA, meaning that expressed TCRB transcripts were what got sequenced. Deep immunoSEQ sequencing was performed on naive, central memory and regulatory T cell samples, with an average of around 3.5 million total reads per sample. After sorted cells were lysed in RLT buffer, RNA was extracted with DNase-treated RNeasy Micro or Mini kits, with the choice depending on cell number. Each cell subset was processed separately to prevent cross-contamination, with patient and healthy donor samples processed together. The immunoSEQ multiplex PCR was used to amplify TCRB sequences from cDNA, generating 87-bp fragments that spanned the CDR3 region. Sequencing of the amplicons was done on the Illumina HiSeq platform. In the source study's methods: PCR bias was corrected computationally using synthetic template baselines, and reads within Hamming distance 2 were collapsed, with unmergeable singletons discarded. Reads were aligned to IMGT to assign V, D and J genes, CDR3 length, and insertions or deletions at six rearrangement sites. Within each subset, clonotype counts were normalized to the number of sorted cells before true diversity and Gini coefficients were calculated with the tcR R package. Repertoire sharing was quantified using the overlap coefficient calculated on TCRB nucleotide sequences. TCRdb carries this immuneACCESS record with in-frame sequences only. Its versions omit some clonotypes, under half of them owing to an unresolved V gene in the studies checked, with the rest unexplained. V, J and clone size are those of that table, while D and trimming were read from the DNA. Within this sample are about 340,000 clones, with approximately 8.2% of them counted one time only. Jointly, the top ten make up less than 0.45% of the sample.

The CDR3 goes from the cysteine to the phenylalanine over 15 residues. The sequence is cut down to CDR3 DNA, 45 bases in frame from base 1. Unmatched junction bases come to 7, with V trimmed by 8 bases and J by 1 base. CDR1 and CDR2 (MNHEY, SVGAGI) derive from the germline V gene. Each donor gave one peripheral blood draw, averaging approximately 110 mL, which was collected into heparinised tubes. Using a panel that included CD45RO, CCR7, CD25, CD127, CD95 and CD27, naive, central memory, regulatory and stem cell-like memory CD4+ T cells were sorted on a BD FACSAria II. A purity above 98% was achieved for all sorted populations. Right away, PBMCs were isolated by Lymphoprep density gradient centrifugation and were stained directly, with no culture step. So that batch effects would be minimized, each experiment stained and sorted samples in pairs, pairing one healthy donor with one patient.

Input material: central memory CD4+ T cells from blood. The sequence derives from a woman aged 18-29 years in good health. The chain links TRBV6-5 with TRBJ2-1; TRBD2 aligns with 8 central bases. Here the CDR3 is given as CASVAASGSYNEQFF. The sequence in DNA is TGTGCCAGCGTGGCAGCTAGCGGGTCCTACAATGAGCAGTTCTTC.